This TCR beta chain was captured in a study of T cell changes during pregnancy in multiple sclerosis. The method was immunoSEQ multiplex PCR; TCRdb's version includes in-frame clones alone and lacks a portion of them. The profile covers around 34,000 clones, with 85% to 90% appearing a single time and roughly 4.8% taken by the ten largest. J lost 5 bases, V lost 5 bases, and 14 bases had no gene match. The CDR3 runs to 17 residues. Germline assignment: CDR1 SGHVS and CDR2 FNYEAQ. The material sequenced was CD8+ T cells from peripheral blood mononuclear cells, taken after pregnancy. The V and J genes are TRBV7-6 and TRBJ2-5, with 10 bases that match TRBD1. This TCR was sampled from a female donor with multiple sclerosis, enrolled in a pregnancy study. This CDR3 reads CASSPSPGQGIGETQYF. As DNA, the CDR3 is TGTGCCAGCAGCCCGTCACCGGGACAGGGGATTGGGGAGACCCAGTACTTC.